The sequence of this T cell receptor (beta chain) was determined in a study of blood T cells in healthy people across ages. Primed by a sample-barcoded 5' primer and a J-beta primer mix, a second PCR proceeded for about 6 to 11 cycles. TCRdb reprocessed the 5' RACE reads with MiXCR, giving one entry per CDR3 protein. The data contain about 900,000 distinct CDR3 sequences, around 68% of them singletons. The germline CDR1 and CDR2 sequences are MNHNY and SVGAGI (reference sequence). The CDR3 runs 15 residues. Between the trimmed V and J ends, which lost 1 base and 3 bases, there was a span of 11 bases. The study's findings and limits: Donor CMV status was unknown, possibly confounding expanded clonotype changes.

Comments on this clonotype: Its antigen is not identified.

Material for sequencing was blood. This clonotype originated in a young man in good health. The chain carries TRBV6-6 and TRBJ2-3; unclear D gene. The CDR3 nucleotides read TGTGCCAGCAGTTACTTGAGTTTGGAGACAGATACGCAGTATTTT. This codes for CASSYLSLETDTQYF.